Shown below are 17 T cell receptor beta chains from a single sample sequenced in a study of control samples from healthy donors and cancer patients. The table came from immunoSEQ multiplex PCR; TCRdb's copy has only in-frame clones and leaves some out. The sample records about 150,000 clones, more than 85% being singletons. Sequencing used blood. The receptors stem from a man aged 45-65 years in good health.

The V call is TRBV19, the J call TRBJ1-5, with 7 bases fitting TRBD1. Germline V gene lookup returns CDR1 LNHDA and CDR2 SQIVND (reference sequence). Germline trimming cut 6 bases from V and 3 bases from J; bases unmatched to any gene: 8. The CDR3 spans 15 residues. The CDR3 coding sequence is TGTGCCAGTAGCGTCCTGACAGGGTTCAATCAGCCCCAGCATTTT. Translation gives CASSVLTGFNQPQHF.

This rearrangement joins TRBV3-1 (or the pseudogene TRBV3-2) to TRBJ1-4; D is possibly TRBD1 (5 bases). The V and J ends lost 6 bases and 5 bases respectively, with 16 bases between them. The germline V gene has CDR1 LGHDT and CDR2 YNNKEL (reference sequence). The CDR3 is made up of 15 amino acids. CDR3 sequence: CASSKNQGTNEKLFF. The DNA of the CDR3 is TGTGCCAGCAGTAAAAACCAGGGAACAAATGAAAAACTGTTTTTT.

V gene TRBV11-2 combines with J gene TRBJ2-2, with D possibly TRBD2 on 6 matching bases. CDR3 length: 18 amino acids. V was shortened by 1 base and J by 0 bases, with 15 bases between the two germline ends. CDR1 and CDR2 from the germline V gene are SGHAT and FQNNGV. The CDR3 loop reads CASSLVYIGSANTGELFF. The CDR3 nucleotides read TGTGCCAGCAGCTTAGTTTATATCGGGAGCGCGAACACCGGGGAGCTGTTTTTT. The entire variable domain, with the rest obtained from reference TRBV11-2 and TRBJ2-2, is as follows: EAGVAQSPRYKIIEKRQSVAFWCNPISGHATLYWYQQILGQGPKLLIQFQNNGVVDDSQLPKDRFSAERLKGVDSTLKIQPAKLEDSAVYLCASSLVYIGSANTGELFFGEGSRLTVL.

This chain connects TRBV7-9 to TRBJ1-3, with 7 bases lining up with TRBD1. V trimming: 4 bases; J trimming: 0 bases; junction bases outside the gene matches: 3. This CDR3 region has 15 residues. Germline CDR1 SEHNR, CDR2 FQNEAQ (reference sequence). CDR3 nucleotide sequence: TGTGCCAGCAGCTCGGGACAGTTCTCTGGAAACACCATATATTTT. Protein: CASSSGQFSGNTIYF.

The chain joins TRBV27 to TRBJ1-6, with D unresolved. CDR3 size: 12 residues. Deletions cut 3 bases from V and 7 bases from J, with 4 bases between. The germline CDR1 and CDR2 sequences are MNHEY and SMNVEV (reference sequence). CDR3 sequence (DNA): TGTGCCAGCAGTTTCGCGAATTCACCCCTCCACTTT. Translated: CASSFANSPLHF.

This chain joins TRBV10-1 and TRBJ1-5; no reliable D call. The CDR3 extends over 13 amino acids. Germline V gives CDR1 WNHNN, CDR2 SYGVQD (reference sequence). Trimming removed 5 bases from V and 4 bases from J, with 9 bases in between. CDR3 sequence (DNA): TGCGCCAGCAGTAAAGACGGTAATCAGCCCCAGCATTTT. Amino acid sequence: CASSKDGNQPQHF.

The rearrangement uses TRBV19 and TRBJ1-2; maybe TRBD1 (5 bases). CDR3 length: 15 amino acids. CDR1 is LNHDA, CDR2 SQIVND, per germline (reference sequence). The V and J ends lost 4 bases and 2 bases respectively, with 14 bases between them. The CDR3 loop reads CASSSRDAKNYGYTF. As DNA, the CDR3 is TGTGCCAGTAGTAGCCGGGACGCAAAAAACTATGGCTACACCTTC. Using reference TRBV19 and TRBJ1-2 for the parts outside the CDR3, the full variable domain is DGGITQSPKYLFRKEGQNVTLSCEQNLNHDAMYWYRQDPGQGLRLIYYSQIVNDFQKGDIAEGYSVSREKKESFPLTVTSAQKNPTAFYLCASSSRDAKNYGYTFGSGTRLTVV.

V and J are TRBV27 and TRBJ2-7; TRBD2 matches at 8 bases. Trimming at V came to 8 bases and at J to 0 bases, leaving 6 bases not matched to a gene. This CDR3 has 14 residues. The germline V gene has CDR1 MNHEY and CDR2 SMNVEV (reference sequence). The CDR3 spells CASSLRGGSYEQYF. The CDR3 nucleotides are TGTGCCAGCTCCCTCCGGGGGGGCTCCTACGAGCAGTACTTC.

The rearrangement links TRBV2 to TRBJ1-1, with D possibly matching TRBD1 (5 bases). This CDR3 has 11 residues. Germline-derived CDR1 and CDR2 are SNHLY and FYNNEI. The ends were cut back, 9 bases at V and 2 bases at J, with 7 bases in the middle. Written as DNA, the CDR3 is TGTGCCAGACAGGAAAACACTGAAGCTTTCTTT. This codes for CARQENTEAFF.

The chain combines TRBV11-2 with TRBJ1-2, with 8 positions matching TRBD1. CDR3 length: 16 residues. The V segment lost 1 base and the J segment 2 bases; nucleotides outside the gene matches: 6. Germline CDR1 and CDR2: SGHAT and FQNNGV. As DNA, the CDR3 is TGTGCCAGCAGCTTAGCTTTAGGACAGGGCAACTATGGCTACACCTTC. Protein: CASSLALGQGNYGYTF.

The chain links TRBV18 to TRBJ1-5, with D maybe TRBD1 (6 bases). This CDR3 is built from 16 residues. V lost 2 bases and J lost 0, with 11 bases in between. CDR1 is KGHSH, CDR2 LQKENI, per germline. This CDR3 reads CASSPDRPDSNQPQHF. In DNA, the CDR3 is TGTGCCAGCTCACCAGACAGGCCAGATAGCAATCAGCCCCAGCATTTT.

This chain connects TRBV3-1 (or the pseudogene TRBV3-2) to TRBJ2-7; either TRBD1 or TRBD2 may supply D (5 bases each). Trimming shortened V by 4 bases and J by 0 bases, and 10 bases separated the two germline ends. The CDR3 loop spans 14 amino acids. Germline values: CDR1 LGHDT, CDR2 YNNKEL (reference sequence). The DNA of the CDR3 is TGTGCCAGCAGCCCGGGACCTAGCTCCTACGAGCAGTACTTC. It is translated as CASSPGPSSYEQYF.

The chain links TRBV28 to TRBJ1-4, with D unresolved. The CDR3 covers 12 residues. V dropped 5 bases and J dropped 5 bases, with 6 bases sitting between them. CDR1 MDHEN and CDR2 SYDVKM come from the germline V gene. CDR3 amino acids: CASSPLNEKLFF. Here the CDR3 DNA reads TGTGCCAGCAGTCCCTTGAATGAAAAACTGTTTTTT.

The CDR3 spells CASSLMAGHTDTQYF. CDR3 bases: TGTGCCAGCAGCTTGATGGCGGGGCACACAGATACGCAGTATTTT. The chain employs TRBV5-6 and TRBJ2-3; a possible D gene is TRBD2 (6 bases). The CDR3 extends over 15 amino acids. CDR1 is SGHDT and CDR2 is YYEEEE in the germline V gene. The ends were cut back, 1 base at V and 2 bases at J, with 11 bases in the middle.

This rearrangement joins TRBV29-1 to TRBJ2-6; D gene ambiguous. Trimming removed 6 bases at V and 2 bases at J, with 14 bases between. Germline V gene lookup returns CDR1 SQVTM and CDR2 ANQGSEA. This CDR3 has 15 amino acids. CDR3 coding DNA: TGCAGCGTAGAGTTCGCCCGGGCTGGGGCCAACGTCCTGACTTTC. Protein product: CSVEFARAGANVLTF.

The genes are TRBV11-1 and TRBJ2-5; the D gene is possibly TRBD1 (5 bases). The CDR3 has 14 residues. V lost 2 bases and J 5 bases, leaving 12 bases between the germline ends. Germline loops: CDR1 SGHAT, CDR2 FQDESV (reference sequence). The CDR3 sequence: CASSLQGSGETQYF. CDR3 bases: TGTGCCAGCAGCTTACAGGGTTCTGGGGAGACCCAGTACTTC.

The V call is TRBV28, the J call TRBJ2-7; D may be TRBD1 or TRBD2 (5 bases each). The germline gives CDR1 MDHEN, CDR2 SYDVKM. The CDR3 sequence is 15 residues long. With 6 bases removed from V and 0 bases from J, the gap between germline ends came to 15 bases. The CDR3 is CASRSGPMSSYEQYF. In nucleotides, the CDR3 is TGTGCCAGCAGGTCGGGACCAATGAGCTCCTACGAGCAGTACTTC.